This TCR beta chain originates from a study of cytomegalovirus exposure and HLA in healthy donors. About the research overall: The 90 to 150 validation repertoires used a platform that matched the one used for the 600 to 700 first-cohort repertoires, as a later analysis reported. Study results and limitations: Many donors shared some public TCRs, even though most TCR sequences were rare. Cytomegalovirus status was reportedly diagnosed by the classifier with high sensitivity and specificity.

Germline CDR1 MNHEY, CDR2 SMNVEV (reference sequence). This CDR3 is 17 amino acids long. V trimming: 3 bases; J trimming: 1 base; junction bases outside the gene matches: 8. Sequenced by immunoSEQ multiplex PCR; TCRdb stores in-frame clones only, minus some. Counted here are tens of thousands of clones, 89% occurring once; the ten biggest clones make up 1% to 1.5%. This clone was seen just once. Its antigen is still unknown. The donors were members of the roughly 120-subject validation cohort (separate from the approximately 670-subject first cohort). The receptor was derived from a woman in her late teens or twenties in good health and CMV-seronegative. The sample taken for sequencing was PBMCs. The chain links TRBV27 to TRBJ2-2; 7 bases are shared with TRBD1. This CDR3 is CASSFRRGQWNTGELFF. CDR3 nucleotides: TGTGCCAGCAGTTTCAGAAGGGGACAGTGGAACACCGGGGAGCTGTTTTTT.